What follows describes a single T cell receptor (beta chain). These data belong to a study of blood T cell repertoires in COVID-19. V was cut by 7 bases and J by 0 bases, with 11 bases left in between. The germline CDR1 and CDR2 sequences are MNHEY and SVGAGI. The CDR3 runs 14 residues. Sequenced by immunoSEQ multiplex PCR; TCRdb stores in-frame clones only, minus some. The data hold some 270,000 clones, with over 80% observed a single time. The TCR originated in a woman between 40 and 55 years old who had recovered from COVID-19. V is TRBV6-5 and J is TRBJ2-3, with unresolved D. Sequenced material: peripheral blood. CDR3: CASNGYGSTDTQYF. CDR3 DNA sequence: TGTGCCAGCAACGGGTACGGAAGCACAGATACGCAGTATTTT.